Below, one TCR beta chain is given with its context. Its specificity is not known. The sample belongs to a study of graft-versus-host responses after intestinal transplantation. Study information: Every recipient had anti-thymocyte globulin induction and two to four years of tacrolimus plus steroids.

Study-wide results and limits: Early post-transplant falls in HvG clones accompanied the peak levels of circulating GvH clones. Allografts carried high graft-versus-host to host-versus-graft clonal ratios in patients having graft-donor T cell macrochimerism. Recipient marrow harbored GvH clones, some of which surfaced first in ileum or blood.

Germline CDR1 and CDR2: MNHEY and SMNVEV (reference sequence). The V and J ends lost 5 bases and 6 bases respectively, with 14 bases between them. This CDR3 spans 14 amino acids. Assay: immunoSEQ multiplex PCR; the TCRdb copy retains only in-frame clones and omits some. This sample has more than 90,000 clones, with 90% to 95% found just once. This chain uses TRBV27 with TRBJ1-5; weak D call: TRBD1 (6 bases). The receptor was isolated from a human donor who was the organ donor for an intestinal transplant. The material was unstimulated CD8+ T cells sorted from spleen or lymph node cells, obtained before transplant. DNA of the CDR3: TGTGCCAGCAGTCTACAGGGCCGCGGTCAGCCCCAGCATTTT. Its protein is CASSLQGRGQPQHF.